This TCR beta chain was identified in a study of cytomegalovirus exposure and HLA in healthy donors (dated by TCRdb to 2015 to 2018). Background on the whole study: An earlier analysis of several hundred of the donors reported approximately 260 Gb of sequence data and 100 million to 120 million unique TCR beta sequences obtained from about 170 million T cells. An early release that covered several hundred HLA-typed donors contained approximately 300 gigabases of sequencing data and 65 million to 100 million unique TCR sequences. Of the 350 to 450 genotyped donors, 81% fell in the genetic ancestry cluster associated with self-reported Caucasian donors. The study aimed to test whether signatures of past pathogen exposure could be identified by cataloging public T cell receptors. Using immunosequencing, the study profiled T cell repertoires from about 620 subjects and related those repertoires to cytomegalovirus serostatus. Besides the first cohort of 666 subjects, a separate validation cohort made up of 120 or so different subjects was used. To predict cytomegalovirus infection status, the study combined high-throughput TCR immunosequencing, statistical association of individual TCRs with disease status, and machine learning. In a later analysis, previously published TCR beta repertoires from several hundred donors were re-analyzed and high-resolution HLA genotyping was added so that TCR occurrence patterns could be studied. Rather than using new phenotypic data, the later analysis identified candidate immune exposures from TCR beta sequences and from how often those sequences occurred across donors. In an earlier analysis of a few hundred of the donors, high-throughput TCR beta sequencing was used to judge whether each TCR beta V gene segment behaved as functional or pseudogenic. Donor age, sex, ethnicity and CMV serostatus were compiled together with the repertoire data. In a later genetic analysis, genome-wide SNP genotypes for about three fifths of the roughly 670 donors were used, and that subset was treated as a discovery cohort. All discovery cohort repertoires had been generated using a single sequencing platform. HLA typing covered class I and class II loci at four-digit resolution. The number of typed donors differed by locus: about 620-640 for A, B, C, DRB1 and DQB1; roughly 510 for DQA1; 606 for DPA1; and about 450 for DPB1. Roughly five DR-DQ haplotypes were handled as single units for association and clustering because linkage in the cohort was strong. Among a few hundred genotyped donors of the cohort, an average of around 240,000 unique TCR beta nucleotide sequences were sequenced per donor, roughly 18% of them non-productive. What the authors observed across the whole study: According to a later analysis, TCR association rates differed among HLA loci, with DRB1 alleles showing the most associated TCRs and HLA-C alleles showing the fewest. In a later analysis, most CMV-associated TCR beta chains were found to appear HLA-restricted, with HLA associations seemingly driven largely by CMV exposure. At a false discovery rate of 0.05, a later analysis linked fewer than 20,000 TCR beta sequences to specific HLA alleles. In a later genetic analysis, a missense DCLRE1C variant was associated with V-gene and J-gene trimming of TCR beta chains, and the association was replicated in an independent cohort. The classifier was reported to diagnose cytomegalovirus status with high specificity and sensitivity in both the original and validation cohorts. Because counts were too low, about 18 rarely observed V segments, including chromosome 9 orphons, were excluded from the earlier analysis of some 540 of the donors. The cohort was sequenced for TCR beta chains only, and without alpha or paired-chain data the features that could be detected were limited. A later analysis reported that several top co-occurrence clusters appeared linked to parvovirus B19, influenza, CMV and Epstein-Barr virus. In a later genetic analysis, fewer N-insertions in productive TCRs were reported among donors in an Asian-associated ancestry cluster than the roughly 700-donor mean. A further reported finding was that TCR beta sequences accurately predicted the HLA-A and HLA-B alleles for most subjects in the first cohort. The sequencing pipeline was judged likely to have produced a cluster of highly shared sequence variants as a technical artifact. Three of the identified cytomegalovirus-associated TCR beta chains were confirmed in vitro to be specific for cytomegalovirus antigens. The 87-base-pair reads could not distinguish some IMGT-functional V segments, including TRBV6-2 and TRBV6-3, so those segments were excluded. The only immune exposure information available for the cohort was CMV serostatus. Roughly uniform sequencing depth across donors was assumed in presence/absence analyses, although this assumption may not hold. Most TCR sequences were seen in very few donors, while some public TCRs were found in many individuals. Correlated functional status among segregating V segments might reflect linkage disequilibrium, but an unknown experimental factor could not be ruled out. Broadly in line with IMGT annotations, most TCR beta V segments showed up in productive rearrangements about 87% or about 30% of the time in an earlier analysis of approximately 600 of the donors. It was suggested by the authors that the approach could potentially be generalized to other disease states and immunological phenotypes. In the study, approximately 160 TCR beta chains were listed as associated with cytomegalovirus. In a later analysis, HLA-associated TCR beta chains were found to be more clonally expanded and to have lower generation probabilities than equally common non-associated chains. When HLA alleles, especially DR and DQ, strongly co-occurred, TCR associations were difficult to assign to individual alleles. HLA typing was unavailable for some donors at each locus, so association tests used only the typed subset.

Receptor amplification or capture employed the immunoSEQ multiplex PCR assay. A mixture of 60 forward primers for TCR Vbeta segments and 13 reverse primers for TCR Jbeta segments was used in the multiplex PCR. Amplification of the CDR3 region of rearranged TCR beta genes was performed with a multiplex PCR assay on genomic DNA. The Illumina HiSeq System was used to sequence the amplified TCR beta libraries as 87-base-pair reads. The study's own analysis went as follows. A later analysis counted about 76 million unique TCR beta chains across the 700 or so repertoires, and around 9.9 million of these chains were shared by at least two donors. Raw reads were error-corrected and collapsed into unique sequences with a nearest-neighbor algorithm that merged closely related sequences to remove PCR and sequencing errors. Alignment of CDR3 sequences to IMGT reference sequences was used to assign V, D and J gene segments. Each retained sequence needed at least a six-nucleotide match to both a V gene segment and a J gene segment. Rearrangements were called productive when the CDR3 lacked stop codons and stayed in frame with V and J; all others were non-productive. CDR3 was defined by IMGT convention, running from the second conserved V-encoded cysteine to the conserved J-encoded phenylalanine. In an earlier analysis of more than 550 of the donors, sequences lacking an unambiguous match to a single V gene segment were excluded. In an earlier analysis of more than 500 of the donors, a V segment was called functional when productive rearrangements were above 56.7%, and segregating when the standard deviation between donors exceeded 5%. A statistical classification framework was built for diagnosing cytomegalovirus status from the catalog of TCR beta chain sequences. A later analysis assigned V and J genes by comparing TCR nucleotide sequences with IMGT/GENE-DB human TR gene sequences. In a later analysis, CDR3 sequences and most-parsimonious VDJ recombination scenarios were assigned using the TCRdist pipeline. A later analysis defined each TCR beta chain by its CDR3 amino acid sequence plus V-gene family, and excluded reads lacking a unique V-gene family. As a way to deal with suspected cross-contamination and a sequencing artifact, a later analysis dropped more than 500 nucleotide sequences that were highly shared and had low generation probability. In a later analysis, a clonal expansion index for each public chain was calculated from normalized within-repertoire ranks of inferred template counts. Generation probabilities in a later analysis came from a VDJ recombination model fitted to out-of-frame rearrangements, and those results were checked against IGoR. In a later analysis, TCR-TCR, TCR-HLA and TCR-CMV co-occurrence was scored with hypergeometric tests, and a repertoire-size bias correction was applied to TCR pairs. A later analysis estimated false discovery rates by permuting HLA or CMV assignments 20 times. In a later analysis, co-occurring TCRs were grouped with DBSCAN, and TCRdist sequence similarity was added when clustering was performed within HLA-allele-positive subsets. Repertoires with fewer than 30,000 or more than 120,000 public chains, plus five repertoires with anomalous nucleotide sharing, were excluded from co-occurrence clustering. TCRdb mirrors the immuneACCESS table, restricted to in-frame sequences. Some clones are absent from its copies; in checked studies, under half trace to an unresolved V gene, and the reason for the others is unknown. The V and J calls and clone size are taken from that table; D and trimming were inferred from the DNA. For this sample the table gives 75,000 to 95,000 clones, of which around 77% were detected only once. The leading ten clones occupy around 3.4% of the sample.

The cohort consisted of 600 to 700 healthy bone marrow donors. All cohort members were sampled while nominally healthy, although unrecorded immune exposures were likely present. The donor was CMV seronegative and was included in the group of about 400 seronegative cohort members. A peripheral blood sample was collected from each donor, and TCR beta sequencing was performed on peripheral blood mononuclear cells. Genomic DNA extraction from the blood cell samples was performed with the Qiagen DNeasy Blood Extraction Kit. Looking up the germline V gene yields CDR1 MNHNS and CDR2 SASEGT. The V and J ends are trimmed by 7 bases and 4 bases, leaving 14 bases between them. Measured from the cysteine to the phenylalanine, the CDR3 is 14 residues long. Only CDR3 DNA is held: 42 bases, read in frame from base 1. Points on this clone: Its antigen remains undetermined. No much larger clone exists at a distance of one base, and base qualities are not known.

The chain is encoded by TRBV6-1 joined to TRBJ1-3, with the D gene not clear enough to name. Sequenced material: PBMCs. The sequence came from a man aged 45-65 years in good health and CMV-seronegative. This receptor carries the CDR3 CASTLKGGGNTIYF. The nucleotide sequence is TGTGCCAGCACCCTCAAGGGAGGGGGAAACACCATATATTTT.